This T cell receptor beta chain was identified during a study of neurological immune-mediated disorders. Study findings and constraints: When the repertoires were grouped phylogenetically, those of 18 of the 34 multiple sclerosis patients came together in a single cluster of related CDR3 sequences, which points to a possible repertoire-level signature.

This clonotype was recorded a few times. Its antigen is still unknown. Trimming pared 0 bases from V and 4 bases from J, leaving 15 bases between. CDR1 DFQATT and CDR2 SNEGSKA come from the germline V gene (reference sequence). The CDR3 length is 15 residues. TCRdb processed the 5' RACE reads anew with MiXCR; each CDR3 protein has one entry. Of 50,000 or so distinct CDR3 sequences listed, around 3.4% are singletons. This clonotype was obtained from a woman aged 60-70 years with multiple sclerosis. V is TRBV20-1 and J is TRBJ1-1; D perhaps matches TRBD1 (6 bases). Sequencing was performed on PBMCs. The CDR3 protein is CSARDRRGGSTEAFF. DNA for the CDR3: TGCAGTGCTAGAGATCGGAGGGGGGGTAGCACTGAAGCTTTCTTT.